This T cell receptor beta chain was observed in a study of blood T cell repertoires in COVID-19. Study-level information: Sites in the United States, Italy and Spain provided acute and convalescent COVID-19 samples. The cDNA or gDNA used as material had been derived from T cells, B-cell-depleted T cells, or PBMCs.

Measured with immunoSEQ multiplex PCR; TCRdb has only the in-frame clones, and not every one. The sample lists 450,000 to 500,000 clones, approximately 90% seen once, with about 0.65% in the top ten. Clinical history reported by participants formed the basis on which cohorts were assigned. Symptom resolution, clearance, or two negative PCRs marked the recovered donors of Cohort 3. CDR1 SGHTA and CDR2 FQGTGA come from the germline V gene. This CDR3 is 15 amino acids long. Trimming cost V 2 bases and J 0 bases, with 10 bases left between them. The sample holds a few counts of this clone. The origin of this receptor is a woman in her late teens or twenties who had recovered from COVID-19. The chain is built from TRBV7-3 and TRBJ1-1, with D possibly matching TRBD1 (5 bases). Sequenced sample: PBMCs or T cells enriched from blood (not recorded which). The DNA of the CDR3 is TGTGCCAGCAGCTTACTAGGGGCGATGAACACTGAAGCTTTCTTT. It specifies CASSLLGAMNTEAFF.